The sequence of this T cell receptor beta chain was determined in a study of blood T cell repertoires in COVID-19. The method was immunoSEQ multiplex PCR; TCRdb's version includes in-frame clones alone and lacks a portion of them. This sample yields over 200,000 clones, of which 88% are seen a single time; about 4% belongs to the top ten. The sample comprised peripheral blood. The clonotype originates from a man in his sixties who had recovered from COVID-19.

The CDR3 here is CASSLRGQGLYEQYF. CDR3 nucleotides: TGTGCCAGCAGCCTCCGCGGACAGGGCTTATACGAGCAGTACTTC. The chain links TRBV14 to TRBJ2-7; 8 bases map to TRBD1. The CDR3 covers 15 residues. Germline lookup yields CDR1 SGHDN and CDR2 FVKESK. Trimming took 4 bases from V and 4 from J; bases not matched to a gene: 9.